This T cell receptor (beta chain) was sequenced during a study of identical twins. General study findings and limits: Conclusions were drawn cross-sectionally by statistical analysis, without following the same donors. Cord blood beta clonotypes that were abundant carried fewer insertions, and memory repertoires showed no such trend.

TCRdb re-derived calls from the 5' RACE reads in MiXCR, one entry per CDR3 protein. The table lists 500,000 to 650,000 distinct CDR3 sequences, under 8.5% of them singletons. The CDR3 totals 15 residues. The V segment lost 2 bases and the J segment 5 bases; nucleotides outside the gene matches: 7. Germline lookup yields CDR1 MNHEY and CDR2 SVGAGI. At least ten counts were recorded for this clonotype. Its antigen is unknown. The same data also contributed to another study, on yellow fever vaccine responses in identical twins. As that study records: Reported findings indicate that twins' vaccine T cell responses seemed partially convergent, partially personalized.

V and J are TRBV6-5 and TRBJ2-5; 8 bases are a match to TRBD1. The sample consisted of PBMCs. The receptor was derived from a woman younger than 30 in good health. The CDR3 nucleotides are TGTGCCAGCAGTTACGGGCAGGGGGCCACGGAGACCCAGTACTTC. Protein product: CASSYGQGATETQYF.